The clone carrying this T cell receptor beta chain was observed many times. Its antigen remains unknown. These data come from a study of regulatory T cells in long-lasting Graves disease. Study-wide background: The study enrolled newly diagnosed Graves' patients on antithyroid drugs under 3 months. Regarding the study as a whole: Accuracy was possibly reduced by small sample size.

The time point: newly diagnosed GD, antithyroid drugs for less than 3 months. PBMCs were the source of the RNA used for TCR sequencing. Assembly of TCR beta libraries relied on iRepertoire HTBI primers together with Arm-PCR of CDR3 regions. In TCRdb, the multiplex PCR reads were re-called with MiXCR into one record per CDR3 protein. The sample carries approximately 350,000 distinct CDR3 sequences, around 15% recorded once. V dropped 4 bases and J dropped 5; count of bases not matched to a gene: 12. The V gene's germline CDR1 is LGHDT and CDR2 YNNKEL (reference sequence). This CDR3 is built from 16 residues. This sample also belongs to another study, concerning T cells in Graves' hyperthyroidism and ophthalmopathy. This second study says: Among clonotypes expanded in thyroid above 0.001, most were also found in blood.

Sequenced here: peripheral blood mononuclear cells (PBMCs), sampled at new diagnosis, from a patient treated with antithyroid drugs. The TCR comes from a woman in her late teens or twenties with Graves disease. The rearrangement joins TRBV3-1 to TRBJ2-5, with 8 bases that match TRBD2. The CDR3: CASSRFGRGGRETQYF. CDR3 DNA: TGTGCCAGCAGCCGCTTTGGACGGGGGGGCCGGGAGACCCAGTACTTC.